This TCR beta chain was documented in a study of a mutant IDH1 vaccine in newly diagnosed glioma. General observations from the study: Any relationship between pseudoprogression and changes in top peripheral T cell clonotypes seemed absent. Induction of immune responses by the vaccine occurred in about 95% of patients.

Regarding time point: baseline, week 1 (first vaccination visit). Stated treatment: pre-vaccination baseline after standard-of-care therapy. Sequencing used immunoSEQ multiplex PCR; TCRdb keeps in-frame clones, though not all of them. The table has about 35,000 clones, about 80% seen once. As for this clone: The antigen is not known.

This sample comprised peripheral blood mononuclear cells (PBMCs), obtained from a glioma patient treated with radiotherapy, temozolomide or both. The receptor comes from a man in his fifties or sixties with glioma. Some clones in this sample may be carry-over from other donors' samples.

This chain's CDR3 is CASSLVALGGDTEAFF. CDR3 in DNA: TGTGCCAGCAGCTTGGTGGCCCTCGGGGGGGACACTGAAGCTTTCTTT. The chain combines TRBV5-6 with TRBJ1-1, with D possibly being TRBD1 (5 bases). Between the trimmed V and J ends, which lost 0 bases and 3 bases, there was a span of 15 bases. CDR3 length equals 16 residues. The V gene's germline CDR1 is SGHDT and CDR2 YYEEEE.